The clone carrying this TCR beta chain has a handful of counts. Its antigen is not known. Mismatch with germline at one junction end may stem from a read error. The source of the sample is a study of metastatic and nonmetastatic thyroid tumors. Whole-study context: Repertoires from malignant and benign thyroid patients were compared across blood and tumor or nodule tissue.

Study findings and constraints: Significantly greater TCR beta diversity was reportedly found in malignant thyroid tumors than in benign nodules (in blood and tumor).

In the original analysis: Clinicopathological groups differed in CDR3, with these differences serving to build a distant-metastasis classifier for papillary thyroid cancer. Using MiXCR, TCRdb reanalyzed the PCR reads. TCRdb, not the original authors, processed these V and J calls. Of 40,000 or so clones in the sample, less than 20% were seen once. All patients were treatment-naive before thyroid surgery. The sequencing input was tumor tissue. The clonotype was recovered from a female donor with papillary thyroid cancer or a benign thyroid nodule (not recorded which). Some clones in this sample may be carry-over from other donors' samples.

The CDR3 loop is CATSDFDRGQEAQYF. CDR3 nucleotide sequence: TGTGCCACCAGTGATTTCGACAGGGGCCAAGAGGCCCAGTACTTC. The rearrangement uses TRBV24-1 and TRBJ2-5; TRBD1 agrees at 8 bases. Germline-derived CDR1 and CDR2 are KGHDR and SFDVKD. The CDR3 sequence is 15 residues long.